These 29 T cell receptor beta chains share one sample of origin, sequenced in a study of PD-L1 blockade in urothelial cancer. Some clones are missing from TCRdb's copy, which holds only in-frame ones; the method was immunoSEQ multiplex PCR. The sample carries about 69,000 clones, less than 90% recorded once. The sample here was PBMCs, taken around atezolizumab (anti-PD-L1) treatment. The receptor source for this set is a man in his fifties or sixties with urothelial cancer.

The chain employs TRBV6-1 and TRBJ2-1; 9 nucleotides line up with TRBD1. CDR3 size: 15 residues. Germline CDR1 and CDR2: MNHNS and SASEGT. Unmatched junction bases numbered 8, after V lost 4 bases and J lost 7 bases. This chain's CDR3 is CASSATGGALNEQFF. CDR3 in DNA: TGTGCCAGCAGTGCAACAGGGGGCGCGTTGAATGAGCAGTTCTTC.

J is TRBJ1-5 and V is TRBV2, with 7 bases matching TRBD1. The CDR3 is 16 residues long. Germline V gene lookup returns CDR1 SNHLY and CDR2 FYNNEI. Losses at the gene ends were 5 bases for V and 6 bases for J; bases not matched to a gene: 13. In DNA, the CDR3 is TGTGCCAGCAGTACCCGGTTTGACAGGGAGTTTCAGCCCCAGCATTTT. Protein product: CASSTRFDREFQPQHF. Filled out from reference TRBV2 and TRBJ1-5, the complete variable domain reads EPEVTQTPSHQVTQMGQEVILRCVPISNHLYFYWYRQILGQKVEFLVSFYNNEISEKSEIFDDQFSVERPDGSNFTLKIRSTKLEDSAMYFCASSTRFDREFQPQHFGDGTRLSIL.

In regard to this clone: Distinct nucleotide sequences in the sample also encode this CDR3. The V call is TRBV7-9, the J call TRBJ2-5, with D possibly being TRBD2 (6 bases). The CDR3 spans 12 residues. With 3 bases removed from V and 4 bases from J, the gap between germline ends came to 6 bases. The V gene's germline CDR1 is SEHNR and CDR2 FQNEAQ (reference sequence). In nucleotides, the CDR3 is TGTGCCAGCAGCTTCGGGGGAGAGACCCAGTACTTC. Translation gives CASSFGGETQYF.

This clone was detected a few times. V gene TRBV11-2 combines with J gene TRBJ1-6, with 7 bases that match TRBD1. Germline V CDR1 and CDR2: SGHAT, FQNNGV. V trimming: 5 bases; J trimming: 6 bases; junction bases outside the gene matches: 13. CDR3 size: 17 residues. CDR3 sequence reads: CASSMYGLTGSNSPLHF. CDR3 in DNA: TGTGCCAGCAGCATGTACGGGCTGACAGGGTCTAATTCACCCCTCCACTTT.

The table lists this clone with a count of one. This chain links TRBV29-1 with TRBJ2-7, with 8 bases matching TRBD1. The junction had 5 bases not matched to a gene; V was cut back by 4 bases and J by 6 bases. The CDR3 has 12 residues. CDR1 and CDR2 (germline): SQVTM, ANQGSEA. CDR3 bases: TGCAGCGTTGGGACAGGGAAAGGCGAGCAGTACTTC. This sequence encodes CSVGTGKGEQYF.

This chain uses TRBV5-1 with TRBJ2-7, with 8 bases that match TRBD1. CDR1 and CDR2 (germline): SGHRS, YFSETQ. The CDR3 spans 16 residues. After removal of 2 bases from V and 4 bases from J, the junction contained 11 bases not matched to a gene. Here the CDR3 DNA reads TGCGCCAGCAGCTTTGCCCTGGACAGGGAACAGTACGAGCAGTACTTC. It translates to CASSFALDREQYEQYF. Full variable domain (rest looked up from reference TRBV5-1 and TRBJ2-7): KAGVTQTPRYLIKTRGQQVTLSCSPISGHRSVSWYQQTPGQGLQFLFEYFSETQRNKGNFPGRFSGRQFSNSRSEMNVSTLELGDSALYLCASSFALDREQYEQYFGPGTRLTVT.

The V and J genes are TRBV9 and TRBJ1-4, with 11 bases identical to TRBD1. There are 16 residues in the CDR3. Germline V gene lookup returns CDR1 SGDLS and CDR2 YYNGEE. The junction had 8 bases not matched to a gene; V was cut back by 3 bases and J by 7 bases. As DNA, the CDR3 is TGTGCCAGCAGCGCAAGCTCGGGACAGGGGGTTGAAAAACTGTTTTTT. It yields the protein CASSASSGQGVEKLFF.

The chain uses TRBV28 and TRBJ1-4; TRBD1 is a possible D gene (6 bases). Germline values: CDR1 MDHEN, CDR2 SYDVKM. V was cut by 4 bases and J by 0 bases, with 12 bases left in between. The CDR3 consists of 16 residues. The CDR3 spells CASSSPWTATNEKLFF. In nucleotides, the CDR3 is TGTGCCAGCAGTTCCCCTTGGACAGCAACTAATGAAAAACTGTTTTTT. Full variable domain (outside the CDR3, taken from reference TRBV28 and TRBJ1-4): DVKVTQSSRYLVKRTGEKVFLECVQDMDHENMFWYRQDPGLGLRLIYFSYDVKMKEKGDIPEGYSVSREKKERFSLILESASTNQTSMYLCASSSPWTATNEKLFFGSGTQLSVL.

The chain combines TRBV7-3 with TRBJ1-1, with 8 bases that match TRBD1. The CDR3 covers 14 residues. The junction had 5 bases not matched to a gene; V was cut back by 3 bases and J by 5 bases. CDR1 and CDR2 (germline): SGHTA, FQGTGA. CDR3 bases: TGTGCCAGCAGCTTCACAGGGGGAGGAACTGAAGCTTTCTTT. Residues: CASSFTGGGTEAFF.

This chain links TRBV5-1 with TRBJ1-2, with 7 bases identical to TRBD1. The CDR3 has 14 amino acids. CDR1 SGHRS and CDR2 YFSETQ come from the germline V gene. The J segment lost 2 bases and the V segment lost 4 bases, leaving 5 bases of the junction unmatched. This CDR3 reads CASSRDSPNYGYTF. As DNA, the CDR3 is TGCGCCAGCAGCCGGGACAGCCCGAACTATGGCTACACCTTC.

The chain links TRBV7-2 to TRBJ2-1; 12 bases line up with TRBD2. This CDR3 spans 16 amino acids. J lost 4 bases, V lost 3 bases, and 4 bases had no gene match. The germline V gene has CDR1 SGHTA and CDR2 FQGNSA. CDR3 coding DNA: TGTGCCAGCAGCTTGGCCACTAGCGGGAGGTACAATGAGCAGTTCTTC. As protein: CASSLATSGRYNEQFF. The entire variable domain, with the rest obtained from reference TRBV7-2 and TRBJ2-1, is as follows: GAGVSQSPSNKVTEKGKDVELRCDPISGHTALYWYRQSLGQGLEFLIYFQGNSAPDKSGLPSDRFSAERTGGSVSTLTIQRTQQEDSAVYLCASSLATSGRYNEQFFGPGTRLTVL.

The chain joins TRBV6-1 to TRBJ2-7, with 9 nucleotides matching TRBD1. The CDR3 runs to 15 residues. Germline V gene sequence: CDR1 MNHNS, CDR2 SASEGT. The V segment lost 2 bases and the J segment 4 bases; nucleotides outside the gene matches: 6. As DNA, the CDR3 is TGTGCCAGCAGTGAACCGGGACAGGGAAGTTACGAGCAGTACTTC. It codes for CASSEPGQGSYEQYF.

This chain connects TRBV5-1 to TRBJ1-2; 8 bases are shared with TRBD1. Trimming took 4 bases from V and 6 from J; bases not matched to a gene: 8. Germline values: CDR1 SGHRS, CDR2 YFSETQ. This CDR3 has 14 residues. CDR3 DNA sequence: TGCGCCAGCAGCCTTCTCTCGGACAGGGATGGCTACACCTTC. Its protein product is CASSLLSDRDGYTF. The variable domain in full, with the rest retrieved from reference TRBV5-1 and TRBJ1-2, is KAGVTQTPRYLIKTRGQQVTLSCSPISGHRSVSWYQQTPGQGLQFLFEYFSETQRNKGNFPGRFSGRQFSNSRSEMNVSTLELGDSALYLCASSLLSDRDGYTFGSGTRLTVV.

The gene calls are TRBV27 and TRBJ1-2; D ambiguous. The V end was cut by 6 bases, the J end by 0 bases, with 14 bases between. The CDR3 sequence is 15 residues long. Looked up from germline, CDR1 is MNHEY and CDR2 is SMNVEV (reference sequence). CDR3 bases: TGTGCCAGCAGGACGGGAGGTTGGGCTAACTATGGCTACACCTTC. Protein product: CASRTGGWANYGYTF.

This chain connects TRBV5-1 to TRBJ2-1, with no clear D. Germline V gives CDR1 SGHRS, CDR2 YFSETQ. There are 12 residues in the CDR3. V was cut by 0 bases and J by 9 bases, with 7 bases left in between. CDR3 in DNA: TGCGCCAGCAGCTTGGCCGCAGGTGAGCAGTTCTTC. Its protein product is CASSLAAGEQFF.

This chain joins TRBV18 and TRBJ2-2; TRBD1 is a possible D gene (5 bases). The V and J ends lost 2 bases and 5 bases respectively, with 9 bases between them. The CDR3 runs 14 residues. Germline CDR1 and CDR2: KGHSH and LQKENI. For the CDR3, the DNA is TGTGCCAGCTCACCAAACAGGAATACCGGGGAGCTGTTTTTT. It codes for CASSPNRNTGELFF.

The chain recombines TRBV15 with TRBJ2-7, with D maybe TRBD1 (6 bases). This CDR3 comprises 14 residues. Germline CDR1 LNHNV, CDR2 YYDKDF (reference sequence). V was trimmed by 6 bases and J by 0 bases, leaving 12 bases between them. Here the CDR3 reads CATRRQASSYEQYF. The CDR3 DNA is TGTGCCACCAGGAGACAGGCGAGCTCCTACGAGCAGTACTTC.

This CDR3 reads CASSAEQGFQAFF. The CDR3 DNA reads TGTGCCAGCAGCGCGGAACAGGGATTTCAGGCTTTCTTT. The chain carries TRBV9 and TRBJ1-1; D possibly corresponds to TRBD1 (6 bases). V was clipped by 3 bases and J by 11 bases, with 17 bases between them. CDR1 and CDR2 (germline): SGDLS, YYNGEE. This CDR3 comprises 13 residues. Looking up the rest from reference TRBV9 and TRBJ1-1 gives the full variable domain: DSGVTQTPKHLITATGQRVTLRCSPRSGDLSVYWYQQSLDQGLQFLIQYYNGEERAKGNILERFSAQQFPDLHSELNLSSLELGDSALYFCASSAEQGFQAFFGQGTRLTVV.

The gene calls are TRBV7-8 and TRBJ2-1, with no clear D. Germline V gene sequence: CDR1 SGHVS, CDR2 FQNEAQ. The CDR3 sequence is 12 residues long. The V end was cut by 5 bases, the J end by 3 bases, with 5 bases between. The CDR3 DNA follows: TGTGCCAGCAGCCCCAGCTACAATGAGCAGTTCTTC. Translated, it gives CASSPSYNEQFF.

This clone occurred a few times. V usage is TRBV10-1 and J usage is TRBJ1-4, with TRBD1 as a possible D gene (5 bases). Germline CDR1 WNHNN, CDR2 SYGVQD (reference sequence). This CDR3 has 15 residues. V gave up 0 bases and J gave up 12 bases, with 17 bases separating them. The CDR3 coding sequence is TGCGCCAGCAGTGAGTCGCGGGGGTTTGGGGGAGAACTGTTTTTT. It codes for CASSESRGFGGELFF.

This chain joins TRBV5-5 and TRBJ2-5; possible D gene TRBD1, 5 bases. Trimming took 0 bases from V and 7 from J, leaving 13 bases between them. CDR1 SGHKS and CDR2 YYEKEE come from the germline V gene (reference sequence). The CDR3 has 14 amino acids. CDR3 sequence reads: CASSLARVDGTQYF. Here the CDR3 DNA reads TGTGCCAGCAGCTTGGCCAGGGTTGATGGGACCCAGTACTTC. Supplemented by reference TRBV5-5 and TRBJ2-5, the full variable domain reads DAGVTQSPTHLIKTRGQQVTLRCSPISGHKSVSWYQQVLGQGPQFIFQYYEKEERGRGNFPDRFSARQFPNYSSELNVNALLLGDSALYLCASSLARVDGTQYFGPGTRLLVL.

The chain combines TRBV7-3 with TRBJ1-6; TRBD1 matches at 11 bases. Germline assignment: CDR1 SGHTA and CDR2 FQGTGA. The length of the CDR3 is 18 residues. V gave up 3 bases and J gave up 0 bases; unmatched junction bases: 4. The CDR3 loop reads CASSLTGQGVSYNSPLHF. The CDR3 DNA is TGTGCCAGCAGCTTGACGGGACAGGGGGTCTCCTATAATTCACCCCTCCACTTT.

The chain joins TRBV6-1 to TRBJ1-6; 8 bases agree with TRBD1. The V segment lost 2 bases and the J segment 9 bases; nucleotides outside the gene matches: 3. In germline, CDR1 is MNHNS, CDR2 SASEGT. This CDR3 spans 14 amino acids. The CDR3 protein is CASSETRGRSPLHF. The CDR3 region has the DNA TGTGCCAGCAGTGAAACCAGGGGGCGTTCACCCCTCCACTTT.

The chain combines TRBV5-1 with TRBJ1-1; 8 nucleotides line up with TRBD1. This CDR3 region has 14 residues. Germline V lookup: CDR1 SGHRS, CDR2 YFSETQ. V was pared by 4 bases and J by 1 base, with 3 bases of the junction left unmatched. CDR3 in amino acids: CASSPGQGNTEAFF. As DNA, the CDR3 is TGCGCCAGCAGCCCCGGACAGGGGAACACTGAAGCTTTCTTT. Looking up the rest from reference TRBV5-1 and TRBJ1-1 gives the full variable domain: KAGVTQTPRYLIKTRGQQVTLSCSPISGHRSVSWYQQTPGQGLQFLFEYFSETQRNKGNFPGRFSGRQFSNSRSEMNVSTLELGDSALYLCASSPGQGNTEAFFGQGTRLTVV.

V is TRBV6-5 and J is TRBJ2-3; TRBD1 aligns across 8 bases. The CDR3 spans 15 residues. Looked up from germline, CDR1 is MNHEY and CDR2 is SVGAGI. The V segment lost 6 bases and the J segment 4 bases; nucleotides outside the gene matches: 9. The CDR3 protein is CASSRGQGSSDTQYF. CDR3 sequence (DNA): TGTGCCAGCAGCCGAGGACAGGGTTCATCAGATACGCAGTATTTT.

CDR3 nucleotide sequence: TGTGCCATCAGTACCACCGGGACAGCCCTGTACGAGCAGTACTTC. Amino acids: CAISTTGTALYEQYF. The chain employs TRBV10-3 and TRBJ2-7; TRBD1 agrees at 7 bases. Germline lookup yields CDR1 ENHRY and CDR2 SYGVKD. The CDR3 is made up of 15 amino acids. J gave up 4 bases and V 5 bases, and 11 bases lay outside the gene matches.

The chain has TRBV20-1 and TRBJ1-6, with D perhaps TRBD1 (6 bases). Trimming cost V 1 base and J 14 bases, with 6 bases left between them. Germline V gives CDR1 DFQATT, CDR2 SNEGSKA (reference sequence). There are 10 residues in the CDR3. CDR3 protein: CSARAGALHF. Written as DNA, the CDR3 is TGCAGTGCTAGAGCAGGGGCCCTCCACTTT.

The chain links TRBV28 to TRBJ2-5, with 10 positions matching TRBD2. This CDR3 region has 17 residues. CDR1 MDHEN and CDR2 SYDVKM come from the germline V gene. Trimming cost V 3 bases and J 4 bases; bases outside gene matches: 11. CDR3 DNA: TGTGCCAGCAGTTTGGCCGCGGCTAGCGGGGGAGGAGAGACCCAGTACTTC. As protein: CASSLAAASGGGETQYF.

This chain uses TRBV15 with TRBJ2-7, with 8 bases that match TRBD2. Looked up from germline, CDR1 is LNHNV and CDR2 is YYDKDF (reference sequence). V shed 0 bases, J shed 1 base, and the junction held 2 bases outside the gene matches. The CDR3 totals 15 residues. CDR3 DNA sequence: TGTGCCACCAGCAGAGATAGCGGGACATCCTACGAGCAGTACTTC. This translates into CATSRDSGTSYEQYF.